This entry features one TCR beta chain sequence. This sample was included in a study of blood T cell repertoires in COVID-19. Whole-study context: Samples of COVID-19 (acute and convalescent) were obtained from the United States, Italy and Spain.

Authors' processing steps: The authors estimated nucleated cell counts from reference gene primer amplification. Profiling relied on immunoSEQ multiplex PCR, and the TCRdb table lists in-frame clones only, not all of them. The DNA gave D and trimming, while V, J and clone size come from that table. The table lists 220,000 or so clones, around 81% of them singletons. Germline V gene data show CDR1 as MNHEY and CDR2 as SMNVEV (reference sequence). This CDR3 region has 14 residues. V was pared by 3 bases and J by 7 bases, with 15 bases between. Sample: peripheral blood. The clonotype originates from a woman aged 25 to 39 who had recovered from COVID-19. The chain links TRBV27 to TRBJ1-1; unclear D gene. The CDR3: CASSFSRSGSEAFF. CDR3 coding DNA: TGTGCCAGCAGTTTTTCGCGCTCGGGTAGTGAAGCTTTCTTT.